This entry is about one TCR beta chain. It lacks a known antigen. Per-nucleotide qualities are absent, and no much larger clonotype sits a single base away. Each collaborating institution followed its own protocols to collect whole blood in K2EDTA tubes. For TCRbeta analysis, collaborators shipped samples as frozen whole blood, isolated PBMCs, or DNA extracted from either of those sample types. These data belong to a study of blood T cell repertoires in COVID-19 (dated by TCRdb to 2018 to 2020). Context from the whole study: Samples covering the acute and convalescent phases of COVID-19 were provided by collaborators in the United States, Italy and Spain. The prospective study material was composed of cDNA or gDNA derived from T cells, B-cell-depleted T cells, or PBMCs. Subjects who had been exposed to COVID-19, were actively infected with it, or had recovered from it provided the deeply sampled blood TCRbeta repertoires that made up the dataset. A freely available public database, intended as a resource for researchers studying the immune response to SARS-CoV-2, is where the repertoires were released. Samples were obtained from the ongoing ImmuneRACE study (first 160 participants) and from about 1,300 subjects provided by 6 global collaborators. Nearly every sample came with metadata listing a de-identified subject ID, COVID-19 status, age in years and sex. Where HLA class I and class II types were available, the types were taken from metadata supplied by the sample provider, not from assay-based typing.

General study outcomes and caveats: The quantity of clinical and demographic metadata differed by source and by participant and was supplied without curation.

The immunoSEQ Assay, a bias-controlled multiplex PCR, was used to amplify TCRbeta CDR3 regions from genomic DNA. The authors' pipeline ran thus. Nucleated cell counts per sample were estimated from amplification of reference gene primers within the assay. Sequence reads were collapsed and filtered to measure the absolute abundance of every unique TCRbeta CDR3 rearrangement. Productive Simpson clonality was computed per sample as the square root of Simpson's diversity index over productive rearrangements. Sourced from immuneACCESS, this table was stored by TCRdb with only in-frame sequences that have V and J called. A share of the clones is absent; for the studies checked, an unresolved V gene accounts for under half, and the remainder has no known explanation. V, J and clone size are those of that table, while D and trimming were read from the DNA. This sample has approximately 290,000 clones in its table, and about 89% of those were observed once. The top ten constitute 0.7% to 0.9% of the sample.

The origin of this receptor is a man younger than 40 with acute or convalescent COVID-19. Specimen: peripheral blood.

In nucleotides, the sequence is TGTGCCAGCAGCTTAAACAGTTTTGTGCTAGCGGGTACACTTCTTCCCGAGCAGTACTTC. It codes for CASSLNSFVLAGTLLPEQYF. This chain joins TRBV13 to TRBJ2-7, with TRBD2 identical over 8 junction bases. The CDR3 holds 20 amino acids from the cysteine to the phenylalanine. Only the CDR3 portion is preserved as DNA: 60 bases, with reading frame beginning at the first base. Via the germline V gene (reference sequence), CDR1 is PRHDT and CDR2 FYEKMQ. V trim: 2 bases; J trim: 6 bases; unmatched bases: 24. Where the CDR3 stops, the reference TRBV13 and TRBJ2-7 genes take over; the full variable domain is AAGVIQSPRHLIKEKRETATLKCYPIPRHDTVYWYQQGPGQDPQFLISFYEKMQSDKGSIPDRFSAQQFSDYHSELNMSSLELGDSALYFCASSLNSFVLAGTLLPEQYFGPGTRLTVT.